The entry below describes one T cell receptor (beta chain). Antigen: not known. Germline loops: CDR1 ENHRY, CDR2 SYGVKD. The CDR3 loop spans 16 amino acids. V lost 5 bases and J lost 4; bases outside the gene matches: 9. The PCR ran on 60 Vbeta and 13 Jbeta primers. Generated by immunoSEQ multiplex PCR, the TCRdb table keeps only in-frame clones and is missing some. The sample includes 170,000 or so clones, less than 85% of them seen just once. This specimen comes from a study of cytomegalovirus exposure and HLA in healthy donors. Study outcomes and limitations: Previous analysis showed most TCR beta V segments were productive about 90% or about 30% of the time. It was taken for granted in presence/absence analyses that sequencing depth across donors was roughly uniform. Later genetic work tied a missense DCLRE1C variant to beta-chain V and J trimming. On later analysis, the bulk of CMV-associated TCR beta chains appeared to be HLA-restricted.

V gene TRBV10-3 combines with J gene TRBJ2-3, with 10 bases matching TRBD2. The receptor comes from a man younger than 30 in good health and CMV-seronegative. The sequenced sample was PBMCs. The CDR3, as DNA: TGTGCCATCAGTTGGACCCTAGCGGGAGAAGCAGATACGCAGTATTTT. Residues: CAISWTLAGEADTQYF.